The 9 T cell receptor beta chains presented below share a single source sample, sequenced in a study of T cell repertoires in cytomegalovirus infection. TCRdb fed the reads into MiXCR, producing one record per CDR3 protein. The table lists around 280,000 distinct CDR3 sequences, roughly a tenth of them singletons. The source material was PBMCs. Receptor source: a human donor in good health (CMV status not recorded). Some clones in this sample may be carry-over from other donors' samples.

Many counts were recorded for this clonotype. The J gene is TRBJ1-4, the V gene TRBV28, with no clear D. This CDR3 region has 15 residues. V was clipped by 1 base and J by 8 bases, with 14 bases between them. CDR1 is MDHEN and CDR2 is SYDVKM in the germline V gene. The CDR3: CASSLLATLSEKLFF. CDR3 sequence (DNA): TGTGCCAGCAGTTTATTGGCCACCCTTTCGGAAAAACTGTTTTTT.

This clonotype has just a few counts. The chain uses TRBV5-1 and TRBJ1-1; D is perhaps TRBD1 (5 bases). Germline V CDR1 and CDR2: SGHRS, YFSETQ. The V end lost 3 bases, the J end lost 4 bases, and 13 bases lay between the germline ends. The CDR3 spans 14 residues. This CDR3 is CASSSQGSGTEAFF. The CDR3 coding sequence is TGCGCCAGCAGCTCTCAGGGAAGCGGCACTGAAGCTTTCTTT.

This clonotype was observed at least ten times. This chain connects TRBV20-1 to TRBJ2-7; tentative D call: TRBD2 (5 bases). V lost 5 bases and J lost 3, with 14 bases in between. The CDR3 has 13 residues. In germline, CDR1 is DFQATT, CDR2 SNEGSKA (reference sequence). The CDR3 sequence: CSAETGEDYEQYF. DNA of the CDR3: TGCAGTGCTGAAACCGGGGAAGACTACGAGCAGTACTTC.

This clonotype has at least ten counts. This chain connects TRBV7-2 to TRBJ2-3; 8 bases agree with TRBD1. The CDR3 spans 14 residues. V lost 4 bases, J lost 5 bases, and 5 bases stayed unmatched. The germline gives CDR1 SGHTA, CDR2 FQGNSA. The CDR3 DNA follows: TGTGCCAGCAGCTGGACAGGGCGTGGAGATACGCAGTATTTT. Protein: CASSWTGRGDTQYF.

In its sample, this clonotype was seen many times. The genes are TRBV7-9 and TRBJ2-7; the D gene is possibly TRBD1 (5 bases). CDR3 length: 15 residues. Between the trimmed V and J ends, which lost 0 bases and 2 bases, there was a span of 11 bases. Germline values: CDR1 SEHNR, CDR2 FQNEAQ (reference sequence). The CDR3 is CASSLAQGNTYEQYV. In DNA form, the CDR3 reads TGTGCCAGCAGCTTAGCCCAGGGAAACACCTACGAGCAGTACGTC.

This clonotype was counted a few times. The V gene is TRBV3-1, the J gene TRBJ1-2; TRBD1 agrees at 8 bases. The CDR3 loop spans 15 amino acids. J gave up 4 bases and V 0 bases, and 4 bases lay outside the gene matches. Germline CDR1 LGHDT, CDR2 YNNKEL (reference sequence). CDR3 sequence reads: CASSQDGTGAYGYTF. CDR3 DNA: TGTGCCAGCAGCCAAGATGGGACAGGAGCCTATGGCTACACCTTC.

This clonotype was seen a few times. The DNA for the CDR3 is TGCAGTGCCACCCCACGGGCAGGCGTAACTGGCTACACCTTC. This gives the protein CSATPRAGVTGYTF. The gene calls are TRBV20-1 and TRBJ1-2; D is unresolved. The germline V gene has CDR1 DFQATT and CDR2 SNEGSKA (reference sequence). This CDR3 is built from 14 residues. V was trimmed by 6 bases and J by 7 bases, leaving 21 bases between them.

The chain couples TRBV20-1 to TRBJ1-2; tentative D call: TRBD1 (6 bases). The CDR3 runs to 14 residues. CDR1 and CDR2 (germline): DFQATT, SNEGSKA (reference sequence). Trimming removed 6 bases from V and 5 bases from J, with 19 bases in between. CDR3 amino acids: CSARTGGPNYGYTF. CDR3 nucleotide sequence: TGCAGTGCCAGAACGGGGGGCCCGAATTATGGCTACACCTTC.

This clonotype was counted ten times or more. The rearrangement joins TRBV3-1 to TRBJ1-5; D gene ambiguous. The V end was cut by 1 base, the J end by 7 bases, with 14 bases between. Germline-derived CDR1 and CDR2 are LGHDT and YNNKEL (reference sequence). The CDR3 extends over 15 amino acids. As DNA, the CDR3 is TGTGCCAGCAGCCAAGGGCGGGCAGGTTCACAGCCCCAGCATTTT. Translation: CASSQGRAGSQPQHF.